The 5 T cell receptor beta chains presented below share a single source sample, sequenced in a study of monozygotic twins with cystic fibrosis. Produced via immunoSEQ multiplex PCR; TCRdb's table is partial and in-frame only. The table shows around 34,000 clones, with under 70% occurring only once. The source material was blood. These receptors were taken from a girl aged 5-17 years with cystic fibrosis.

V gene TRBV18 combines with J gene TRBJ2-1, with 9 bases fitting TRBD1. Germline CDR1 KGHSH, CDR2 LQKENI. The CDR3 spans 15 residues. The V gene end was trimmed by 3 bases and the J gene end by 5 bases; junction bases not matched to a gene: 5. The CDR3 region has the DNA TGTGCCAGCTCACCCGGGACAGGGTTTGACAATGAGCAGTTCTTC. Protein product: CASSPGTGFDNEQFF.

This clone came up a few times. The chain employs TRBV6-1 and TRBJ2-7, with 7 positions matching TRBD2. Per the germline V gene, CDR1 is MNHNS and CDR2 is SASEGT. The CDR3 is made up of 16 amino acids. The V segment lost 4 bases and the J segment 5 bases; nucleotides outside the gene matches: 14. The CDR3 DNA is TGTGCCAGCAGTGGGGGGTCGCGCGGGAGAACCCACGAGCAGTACTTC. This gives the protein CASSGGSRGRTHEQYF.

The rearrangement links TRBV2 to TRBJ2-5; D ambiguous. The V gene's germline CDR1 is SNHLY and CDR2 FYNNEI. Trimming removed 6 bases at V and 5 bases at J, with 10 bases between. The CDR3 length is 12 residues. CDR3 in amino acids: CASSLGRETQYF. The CDR3 DNA follows: TGTGCCAGCAGCTTAGGTCGGGAGACCCAGTACTTC.

This clone was found a few times. V is TRBV6-5 and J is TRBJ1-1, with 7 bases fitting TRBD1. In germline, CDR1 is MNHEY, CDR2 SVGAGI. The length of the CDR3 is 14 residues. V lost 6 bases and J lost 2; bases outside the gene matches: 6. The CDR3 nucleotides are TGTGCCAGCAGCCGGGGACAGACTAACACTGAAGCTTTCTTT. Encoded protein: CASSRGQTNTEAFF.

The chain couples TRBV25-1 to TRBJ1-3; TRBD1 is a possible D gene (6 bases). Germline loops: CDR1 MGHDK, CDR2 SYGVNS. This CDR3 has 16 residues. With 2 bases removed from V and 5 bases from J, the gap between germline ends came to 16 bases. Here the CDR3 reads CASSESKDRTRNTIYF. CDR3 nucleotides: TGTGCCAGCAGTGAAAGTAAAGACAGGACAAGAAACACCATATATTTT.